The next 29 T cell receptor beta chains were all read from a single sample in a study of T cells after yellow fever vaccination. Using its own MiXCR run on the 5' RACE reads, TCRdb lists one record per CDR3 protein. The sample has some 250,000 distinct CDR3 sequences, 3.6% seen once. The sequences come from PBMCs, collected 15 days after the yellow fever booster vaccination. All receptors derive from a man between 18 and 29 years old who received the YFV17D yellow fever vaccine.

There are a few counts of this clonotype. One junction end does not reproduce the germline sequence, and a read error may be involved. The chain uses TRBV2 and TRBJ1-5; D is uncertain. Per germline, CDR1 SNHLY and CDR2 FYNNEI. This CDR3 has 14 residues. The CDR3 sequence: CASNEGTRFQPQHF. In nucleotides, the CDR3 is TGTGCCAGCAATGAAGGCACCCGGTTTCAGCCCCAGCATTTT.

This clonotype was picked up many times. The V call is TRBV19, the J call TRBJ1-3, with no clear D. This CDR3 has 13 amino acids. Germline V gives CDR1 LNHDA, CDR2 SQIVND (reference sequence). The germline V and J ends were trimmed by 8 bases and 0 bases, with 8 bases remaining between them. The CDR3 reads CASGTSSGNTIYF. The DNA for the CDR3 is TGTGCCAGTGGAACCTCCTCTGGAAACACCATATATTTT.

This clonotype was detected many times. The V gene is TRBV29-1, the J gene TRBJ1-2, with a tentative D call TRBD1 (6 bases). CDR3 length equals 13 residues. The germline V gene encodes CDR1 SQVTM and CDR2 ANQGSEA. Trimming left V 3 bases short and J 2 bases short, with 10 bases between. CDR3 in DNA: TGCAGCGTTGAGGGGGGGCAGAACTATGGCTACACCTTC. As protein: CSVEGGQNYGYTF.

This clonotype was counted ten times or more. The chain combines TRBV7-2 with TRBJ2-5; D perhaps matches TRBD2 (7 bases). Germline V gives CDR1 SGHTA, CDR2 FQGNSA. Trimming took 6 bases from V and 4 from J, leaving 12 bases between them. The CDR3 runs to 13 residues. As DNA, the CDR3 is TGTGCCAGCAGGGCGGGGGCGGTAGAGACCCAGTACTTC. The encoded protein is CASRAGAVETQYF.

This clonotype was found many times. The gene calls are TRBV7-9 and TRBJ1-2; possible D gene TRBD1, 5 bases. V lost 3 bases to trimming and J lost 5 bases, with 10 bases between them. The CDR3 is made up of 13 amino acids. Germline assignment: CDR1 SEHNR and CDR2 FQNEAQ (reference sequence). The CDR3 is CASSFYTGYGYTF. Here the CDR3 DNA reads TGTGCCAGCAGCTTCTACACAGGATATGGCTACACCTTC.

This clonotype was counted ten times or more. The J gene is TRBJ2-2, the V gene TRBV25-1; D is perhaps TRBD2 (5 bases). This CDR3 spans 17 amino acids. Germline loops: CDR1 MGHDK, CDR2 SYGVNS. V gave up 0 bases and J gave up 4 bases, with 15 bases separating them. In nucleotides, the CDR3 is TGTGCCAGCAGTGAATATACCGGACTCCGTGGCACCGGGGAGCTGTTTTTT. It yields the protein CASSEYTGLRGTGELFF.

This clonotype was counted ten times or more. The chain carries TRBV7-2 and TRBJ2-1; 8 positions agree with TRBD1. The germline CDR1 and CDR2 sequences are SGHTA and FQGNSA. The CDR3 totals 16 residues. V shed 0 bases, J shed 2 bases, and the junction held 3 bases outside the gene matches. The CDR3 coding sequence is TGTGCCAGCAGCTTAGCATGGGACAGGACCTACAATGAGCAGTTCTTC. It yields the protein CASSLAWDRTYNEQFF.

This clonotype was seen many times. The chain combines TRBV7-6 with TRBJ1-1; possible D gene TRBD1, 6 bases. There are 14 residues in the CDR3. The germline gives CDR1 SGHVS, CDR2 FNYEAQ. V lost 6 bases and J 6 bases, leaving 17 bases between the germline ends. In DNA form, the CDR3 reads TGTGCCAGCAGTTCCATCATCAGGGGCCCTGAAGCTTTCTTT. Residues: CASSSIIRGPEAFF. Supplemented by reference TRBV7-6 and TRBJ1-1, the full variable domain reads GAGVSQSPRYKVTKRGQDVALRCDPISGHVSLYWYRQALGQGPEFLTYFNYEAQQDKSGLPNDRFSAERPEGSISTLTIQRTEQRDSAMYRCASSSIIRGPEAFFGQGTRLTVV.

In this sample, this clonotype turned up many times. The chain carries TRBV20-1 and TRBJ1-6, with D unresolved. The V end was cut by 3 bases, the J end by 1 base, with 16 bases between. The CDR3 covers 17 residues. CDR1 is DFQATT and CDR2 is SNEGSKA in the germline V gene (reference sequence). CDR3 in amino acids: CSARRPAGTSYNSPLHF. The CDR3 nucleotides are TGCAGTGCTAGGCGACCCGCTGGAACATCCTATAATTCACCCCTCCACTTT.

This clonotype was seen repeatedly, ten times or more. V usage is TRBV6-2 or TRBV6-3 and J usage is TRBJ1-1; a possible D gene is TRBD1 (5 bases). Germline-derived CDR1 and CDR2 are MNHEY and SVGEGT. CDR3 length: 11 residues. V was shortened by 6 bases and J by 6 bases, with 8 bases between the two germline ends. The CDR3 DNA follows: TGTGCCAGCAGAGAACAGGCTGAAGCTTTCTTT. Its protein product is CASREQAEAFF.

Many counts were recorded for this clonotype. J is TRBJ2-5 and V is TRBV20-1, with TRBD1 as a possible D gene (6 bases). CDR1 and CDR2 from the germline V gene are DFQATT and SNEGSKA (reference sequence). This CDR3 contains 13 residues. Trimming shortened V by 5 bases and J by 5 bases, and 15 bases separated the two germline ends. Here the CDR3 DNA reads TGCAGTGCTGCACTACAGGGACGGGAGACCCAGTACTTC. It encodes CSAALQGRETQYF.

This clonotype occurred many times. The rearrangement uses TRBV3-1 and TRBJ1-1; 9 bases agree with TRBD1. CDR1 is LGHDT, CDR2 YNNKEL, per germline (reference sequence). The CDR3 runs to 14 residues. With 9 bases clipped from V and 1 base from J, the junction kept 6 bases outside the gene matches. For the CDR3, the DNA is TGTGCCAGTGGGGACAGGGCCGCGAACACTGAAGCTTTCTTT. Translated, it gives CASGDRAANTEAFF.

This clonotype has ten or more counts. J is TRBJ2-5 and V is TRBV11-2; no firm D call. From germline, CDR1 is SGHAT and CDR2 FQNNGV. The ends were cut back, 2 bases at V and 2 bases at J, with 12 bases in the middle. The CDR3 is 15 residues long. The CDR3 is CASSLLSSSQETQYF. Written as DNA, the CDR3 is TGTGCCAGCAGCTTATTGTCCAGTAGTCAAGAGACCCAGTACTTC.

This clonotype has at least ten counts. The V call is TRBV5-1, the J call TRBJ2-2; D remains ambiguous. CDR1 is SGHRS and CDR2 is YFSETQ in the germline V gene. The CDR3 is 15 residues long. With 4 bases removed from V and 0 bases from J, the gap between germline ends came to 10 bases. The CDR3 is CASSESRPNTGELFF. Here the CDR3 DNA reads TGCGCCAGCAGCGAGTCACGGCCGAACACCGGGGAGCTGTTTTTT.

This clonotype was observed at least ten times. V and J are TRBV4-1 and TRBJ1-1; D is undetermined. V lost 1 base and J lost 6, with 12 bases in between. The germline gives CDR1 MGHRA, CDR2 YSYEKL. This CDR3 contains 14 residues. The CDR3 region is CASSQGLYSPEAFF. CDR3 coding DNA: TGCGCCAGCAGCCAAGGGTTGTATTCACCTGAAGCTTTCTTT.

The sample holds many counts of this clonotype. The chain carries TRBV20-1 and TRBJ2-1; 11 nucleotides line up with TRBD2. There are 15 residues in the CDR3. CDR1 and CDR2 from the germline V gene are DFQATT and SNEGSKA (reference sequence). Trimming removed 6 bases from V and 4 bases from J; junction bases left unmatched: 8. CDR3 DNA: TGCAGTGCCCGGCGGGCTAGCGGGGGGTACAATGAGCAGTTCTTC. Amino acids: CSARRASGGYNEQFF.

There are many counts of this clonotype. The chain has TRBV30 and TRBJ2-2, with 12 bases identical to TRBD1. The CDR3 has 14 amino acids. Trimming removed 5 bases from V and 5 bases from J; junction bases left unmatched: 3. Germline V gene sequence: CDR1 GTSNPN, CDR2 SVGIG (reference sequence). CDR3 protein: CAWGTGGYTGELFF. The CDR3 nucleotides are TGTGCCTGGGGGACAGGGGGCTATACCGGGGAGCTGTTTTTT.

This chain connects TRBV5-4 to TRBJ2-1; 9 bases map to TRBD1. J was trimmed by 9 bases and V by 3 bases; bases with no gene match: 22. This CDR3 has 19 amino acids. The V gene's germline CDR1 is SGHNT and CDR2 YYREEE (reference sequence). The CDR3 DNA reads TGTGCCAGCAGCTCGGGACAGGGAGGGATATGGGACCGGACAGGTGAGCAGTTCTTC. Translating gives CASSSGQGGIWDRTGEQFF.

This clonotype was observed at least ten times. The DNA of the CDR3 is TGTGCCAGCAGCTTAGCTAAGTACAGGGGGATACTTGGATATGGCAATGAGCAGTTCTTC. Residues: CASSLAKYRGILGYGNEQFF. The chain uses TRBV11-1 and TRBJ2-1; 8 bases map to TRBD1. The CDR3 contains 20 residues. Germline CDR1 and CDR2: SGHAT and FQDESV (reference sequence). V lost 0 bases to trimming and J lost 6 bases; unmatched junction nucleotides: 19.

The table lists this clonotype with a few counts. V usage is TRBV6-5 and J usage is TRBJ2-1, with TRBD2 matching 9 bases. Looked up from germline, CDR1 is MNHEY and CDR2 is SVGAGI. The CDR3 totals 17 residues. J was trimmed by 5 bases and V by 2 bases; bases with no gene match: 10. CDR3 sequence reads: CASSYRIGASGDNEQFF. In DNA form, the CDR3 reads TGTGCCAGCAGTTACAGGATAGGAGCTAGCGGGGACAATGAGCAGTTCTTC.

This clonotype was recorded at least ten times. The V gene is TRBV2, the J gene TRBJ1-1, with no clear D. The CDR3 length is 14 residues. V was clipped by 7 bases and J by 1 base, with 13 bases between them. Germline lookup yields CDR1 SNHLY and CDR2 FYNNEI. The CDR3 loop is CASNPGQQNTEAFF. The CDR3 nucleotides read TGTGCCAGCAACCCCGGTCAGCAGAACACTGAAGCTTTCTTT.

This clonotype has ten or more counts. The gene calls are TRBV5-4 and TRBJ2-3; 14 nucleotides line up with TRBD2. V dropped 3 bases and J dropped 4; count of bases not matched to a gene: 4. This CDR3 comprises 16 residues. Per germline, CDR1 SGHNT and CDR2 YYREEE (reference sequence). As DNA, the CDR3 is TGTGCCAGCAGCTGGAGACTAGCGGGGGGGCCAGATACGCAGTATTTT. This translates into CASSWRLAGGPDTQYF.

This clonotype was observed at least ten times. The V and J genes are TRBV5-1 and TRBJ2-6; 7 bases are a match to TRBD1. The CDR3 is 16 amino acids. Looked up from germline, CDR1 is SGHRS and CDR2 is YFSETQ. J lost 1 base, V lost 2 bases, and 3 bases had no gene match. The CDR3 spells CASSLEGASGANVLTF. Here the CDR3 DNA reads TGCGCCAGCAGCTTAGAGGGGGCGTCTGGGGCCAACGTCCTGACTTTC.

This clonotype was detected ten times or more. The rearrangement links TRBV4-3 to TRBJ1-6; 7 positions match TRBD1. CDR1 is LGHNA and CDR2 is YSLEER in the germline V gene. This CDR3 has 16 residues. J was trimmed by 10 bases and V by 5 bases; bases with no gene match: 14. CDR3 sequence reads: CASSGGLTGEASPLHF. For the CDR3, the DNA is TGCGCCAGCAGCGGCGGCTTAACAGGGGAAGCCTCACCCCTCCACTTT.

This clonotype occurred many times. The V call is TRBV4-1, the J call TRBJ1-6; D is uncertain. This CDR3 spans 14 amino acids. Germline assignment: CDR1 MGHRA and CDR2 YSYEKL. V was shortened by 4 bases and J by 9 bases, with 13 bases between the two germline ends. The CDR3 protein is CASSPGPSGSPLHF. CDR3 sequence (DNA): TGCGCCAGCAGCCCGGGCCCGAGTGGTTCACCCCTCCACTTT.

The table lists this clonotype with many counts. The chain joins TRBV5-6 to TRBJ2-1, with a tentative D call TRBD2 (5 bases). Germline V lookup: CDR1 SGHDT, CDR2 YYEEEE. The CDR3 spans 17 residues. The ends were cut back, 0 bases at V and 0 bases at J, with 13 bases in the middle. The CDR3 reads CASSLAGLASSYNEQFF. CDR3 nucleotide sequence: TGTGCCAGCAGCTTGGCCGGACTCGCGAGCTCCTACAATGAGCAGTTCTTC.

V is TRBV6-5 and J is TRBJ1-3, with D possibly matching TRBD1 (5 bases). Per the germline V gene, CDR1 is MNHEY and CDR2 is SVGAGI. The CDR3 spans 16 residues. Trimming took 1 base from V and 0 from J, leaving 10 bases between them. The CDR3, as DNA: TGTGCCAGCAGTTACTTGACAGCGGGCTCTGGAAACACCATATATTTT. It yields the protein CASSYLTAGSGNTIYF.

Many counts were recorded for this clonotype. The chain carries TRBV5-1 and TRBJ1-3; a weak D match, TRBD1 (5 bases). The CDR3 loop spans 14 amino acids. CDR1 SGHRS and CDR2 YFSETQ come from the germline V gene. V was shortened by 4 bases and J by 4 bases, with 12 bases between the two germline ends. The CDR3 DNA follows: TGCGCCAGCAGCGTCGGGGCAGAAGGAAACACCATATATTTT. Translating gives CASSVGAEGNTIYF.

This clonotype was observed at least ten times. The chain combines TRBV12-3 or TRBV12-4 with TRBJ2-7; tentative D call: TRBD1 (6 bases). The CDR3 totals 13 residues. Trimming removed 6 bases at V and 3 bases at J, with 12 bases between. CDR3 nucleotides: TGTGCCAGCAGCCCTGGACAGATCTACGAGCAGTACTTC. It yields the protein CASSPGQIYEQYF.